One and the same sample provided the 9 T cell receptor beta chains below, sequenced in a study of blood T cell repertoires in COVID-19. Assay used: immunoSEQ multiplex PCR; TCRdb lists only in-frame clones, some missing. Of approximately 200,000 clones listed, around 86% are singletons. The sequencing input was peripheral blood. The receptors stem from a woman in her twenties or thirties with active or convalescent COVID-19.

This chain connects TRBV13 to TRBJ1-1, with 7 bases that match TRBD1. In germline, CDR1 is PRHDT, CDR2 FYEKMQ (reference sequence). CDR3 size: 14 residues. The junction had 11 bases not matched to a gene; V was cut back by 8 bases and J by 5 bases. CDR3 DNA: TGTGCCAGCCTACGAGGGGGCTGGCGGACTGAAGCTTTCTTT. This translates into CASLRGGWRTEAFF.

This rearrangement joins TRBV28 to TRBJ1-3; TRBD1 agrees at 7 bases. CDR1 is MDHEN, CDR2 SYDVKM, per germline. V gave up 6 bases and J gave up 0 bases; unmatched junction bases: 5. This CDR3 has 15 amino acids. CDR3 loop: CASSRQGSSGNTIYF. The CDR3 DNA reads as TGTGCCAGCAGCCGACAGGGAAGCTCTGGAAACACCATATATTTT.

V gene TRBV15 combines with J gene TRBJ2-1; D not certain. The CDR3 is 17 residues long. The germline V gene has CDR1 LNHNV and CDR2 YYDKDF (reference sequence). The V gene lost 5 bases and the J gene lost 0 bases, with 17 bases spanning the gap. CDR3 in DNA: TGTGCCACCAGCGATCCACGGGTCATGGGCTCCTACAATGAGCAGTTCTTC. Translating gives CATSDPRVMGSYNEQFF. The full variable domain, completed using reference TRBV15 and TRBJ2-1, is DAMVIQNPRYQVTQFGKPVTLSCSQTLNHNVMYWYQQKSSQAPKLLFHYYDKDFNNEADTPDNFQSRRPNTSFCFLDIRSPGLGDTAMYLCATSDPRVMGSYNEQFFGPGTRLTVL.

This chain connects TRBV9 to TRBJ2-1, with a tentative D call TRBD1 (6 bases). From germline, CDR1 is SGDLS and CDR2 YYNGEE. This CDR3 is built from 14 residues. V was clipped by 2 bases and J by 8 bases, with 14 bases between them. The CDR3 here is CASSVGSGADEQFF. In DNA form, the CDR3 reads TGTGCCAGCAGCGTGGGTTCAGGGGCGGATGAGCAGTTCTTC. The full variable domain, rest sourced from reference TRBV9 and TRBJ2-1, is DSGVTQTPKHLITATGQRVTLRCSPRSGDLSVYWYQQSLDQGLQFLIQYYNGEERAKGNILERFSAQQFPDLHSELNLSSLELGDSALYFCASSVGSGADEQFFGPGTRLTVL.

This chain uses TRBV28 with TRBJ1-3; perhaps TRBD1 as D (6 bases). Germline loops: CDR1 MDHEN, CDR2 SYDVKM. V lost 5 bases, J lost 0 bases, and 14 bases lay in between. The CDR3 is 16 amino acids. The chain's CDR3 is CASSLYRTDSGNTIYF. The CDR3 region has the DNA TGTGCCAGCAGTCTCTACCGGACAGACTCTGGAAACACCATATATTTT.

The chain is built from TRBV6-5 and TRBJ2-3; D remains ambiguous. The CDR3 is made up of 13 amino acids. V was clipped by 8 bases and J by 0 bases, with 9 bases between them. The germline gives CDR1 MNHEY, CDR2 SVGAGI. The CDR3 loop reads CASVSPSTDTQYF. In DNA, the CDR3 is TGTGCCAGCGTCTCCCCGAGCACAGATACGCAGTATTTT.

V is TRBV10-1 and J is TRBJ2-5, with TRBD2 as a possible D gene (6 bases). This CDR3 contains 13 residues. Germline loops: CDR1 WNHNN, CDR2 SYGVQD (reference sequence). With 4 bases removed from V and 5 bases from J, the gap between germline ends came to 11 bases. This CDR3 reads CASSASGRETQYF. CDR3 in DNA: TGCGCCAGCAGTGCCTCGGGGAGGGAGACCCAGTACTTC.

This sequence joins TRBV7-8 and TRBJ1-2, with TRBD1 matching 8 bases. The CDR3 loop spans 14 amino acids. Germline-derived CDR1 and CDR2 are SGHVS and FQNEAQ. J lost 2 bases, V lost 3 bases, and 2 bases had no gene match. The CDR3 protein is CASSLTGVNYGYTF. The CDR3 nucleotides are TGTGCCAGCAGCTTGACAGGGGTGAACTATGGCTACACCTTC. The variable domain in full, completed from reference TRBV7-8 and TRBJ1-2, reads GAGVSQSPRYKVAKRGQDVALRCDPISGHVSLFWYQQALGQGPEFLTYFQNEAQLDKSGLPSDRFFAERPEGSVSTLKIQRTQQEDSAVYLCASSLTGVNYGYTFGSGTRLTVV.

This sequence joins TRBV20-1 and TRBJ1-2; 7 bases agree with TRBD1. The CDR3 runs to 12 residues. V dropped 3 bases and J dropped 6; count of bases not matched to a gene: 4. CDR1 and CDR2 (germline): DFQATT, SNEGSKA (reference sequence). DNA of the CDR3: TGCAGTGCTAGTCAGACAGGGCATGGCTACACCTTC. Its translation is CSASQTGHGYTF.